The next 15 T cell receptor beta chains were all read from a single sample in a study of shared clonotypes between healthy human individuals. The method was immunoSEQ multiplex PCR; TCRdb's version includes in-frame clones alone and lacks a portion of them. The repertoire holds 2 million to 2.5 million clones, with about nine tenths as singletons. Sequenced material: naive CD4+ T cells from PBMCs. Subset denoted: CD45RA+ positively selected. The receptor source for this set is a man aged 18 to 35 in good health. Some clones in this sample may be carry-over from other donors' samples.

The chain recombines TRBV4-3 with TRBJ1-2, with D possibly matching TRBD1 (5 bases). V shed 0 bases and J shed 2 bases, with 13 bases lying between them. Germline-derived CDR1 and CDR2 are LGHNA and YSLEER. The CDR3 is 16 amino acids. The CDR3 is CASSQEGGDRNYGYTF. For the CDR3, the DNA is TGCGCCAGCAGCCAAGAGGGGGGTGACCGAAACTATGGCTACACCTTC.

This chain links TRBV5-1 with TRBJ2-7; 14 bases fit TRBD2. V lost 3 bases and J lost 5; bases outside the gene matches: 7. This CDR3 spans 16 amino acids. Germline V gene data show CDR1 as SGHRS and CDR2 as YFSETQ. CDR3 residues: CASSSGTSGSPHEQYF. The CDR3 region has the DNA TGCGCCAGCAGCTCCGGGACTAGCGGGAGTCCCCACGAGCAGTACTTC.

The rearrangement joins TRBV5-6 to TRBJ2-5, with D hard to call. This CDR3 has 14 amino acids. The ends were cut back, 4 bases at V and 4 bases at J, with 14 bases in the middle. Germline V CDR1 and CDR2: SGHDT, YYEEEE. The CDR3 region has the DNA TGTGCCAGCAGCGGGGTCGGTAACGGAGAGACCCAGTACTTC. This codes for CASSGVGNGETQYF. The complete variable domain, with remaining parts taken from reference TRBV5-6 and TRBJ2-5, reads DAGVTQSPTHLIKTRGQQVTLRCSPKSGHDTVSWYQQALGQGPQFIFQYYEEEERQRGNFPDRFSGHQFPNYSSELNVNALLLGDSALYLCASSGVGNGETQYFGPGTRLLVL.

The V gene is TRBV28, the J gene TRBJ2-7; D uncertain. The CDR3 has 14 residues. V was pared by 2 bases and J by 3 bases, with 11 bases between. Germline V lookup: CDR1 MDHEN, CDR2 SYDVKM. CDR3 sequence (DNA): TGTGCCAGCAGTTTAACGGGCCGGTACTACGAGCAGTACTTC. Protein product: CASSLTGRYYEQYF.

Here the CDR3 reads CASSLITPNTEAFF. The CDR3 bases are TGCGCCAGCAGCTTGATCACCCCGAACACTGAAGCTTTCTTT. The V gene is TRBV5-1, the J gene TRBJ1-1, with D uncertain. Per the germline V gene, CDR1 is SGHRS and CDR2 is YFSETQ. The V and J ends lost 1 base and 1 base respectively, with 8 bases between them. The CDR3 contains 14 residues.

The chain links TRBV7-6 to TRBJ2-2, with 7 bases lining up with TRBD1. CDR1 SGHVS and CDR2 FNYEAQ come from the germline V gene. The CDR3 loop spans 16 amino acids. With V trimmed by 2 bases and J by 4 bases, 7 bases remained unmatched. In nucleotides, the CDR3 is TGTGCCAGCAGCTTAAATGGACAGGCCTCCACCGGGGAGCTGTTTTTT. This codes for CASSLNGQASTGELFF.

The V and J genes are TRBV4-1 and TRBJ2-2; 7 bases match TRBD2. With 0 bases clipped from V and 4 bases from J, the junction kept 8 bases outside the gene matches. This CDR3 is built from 17 residues. Germline lookup yields CDR1 MGHRA and CDR2 YSYEKL. CDR3 loop: CASSQDWGGERTGELFF. DNA of the CDR3: TGCGCCAGCAGCCAAGATTGGGGGGGAGAGCGCACCGGGGAGCTGTTTTTT.

The chain couples TRBV5-1 to TRBJ2-3, with D possibly matching TRBD1 (7 bases). The V and J ends lost 5 bases and 4 bases respectively, with 23 bases between them. The CDR3 runs 17 residues. Germline V gene lookup returns CDR1 SGHRS and CDR2 YFSETQ. The CDR3 sequence: CASRRETGAGAADTQYF. The CDR3 region has the DNA TGCGCCAGCAGGCGGGAAACAGGGGCTGGTGCGGCAGATACGCAGTATTTT. The variable domain in full, completed from reference TRBV5-1 and TRBJ2-3, reads KAGVTQTPRYLIKTRGQQVTLSCSPISGHRSVSWYQQTPGQGLQFLFEYFSETQRNKGNFPGRFSGRQFSNSRSEMNVSTLELGDSALYLCASRRETGAGAADTQYFGPGTRLTVL.

The DNA for the CDR3 is TGTGCCAGCAGGATACAGGGGGTCTACGAGCAGTACTTC. It encodes CASRIQGVYEQYF. This chain uses TRBV6-1 with TRBJ2-7; TRBD1 agrees at 8 bases. Germline CDR1 reads MNHNS; CDR2 reads SASEGT. V trimming: 6 bases; J trimming: 3 bases; junction bases outside the gene matches: 4. The CDR3 is made up of 13 amino acids.

The table lists this clone with a few counts. The CDR3 DNA reads as TGTGCCAGCAGCCCACACGGGGGGCGCGACGAGCAGTACTTC. Protein sequence: CASSPHGGRDEQYF. The gene calls are TRBV14 and TRBJ2-7; weak D call: TRBD2 (7 bases). The germline V gene encodes CDR1 SGHDN and CDR2 FVKESK. V lost 4 bases and J 5 bases, leaving 15 bases between the germline ends. There are 14 residues in the CDR3. The variable domain in full, completed from reference TRBV14 and TRBJ2-7, reads EAGVTQFPSHSVIEKGQTVTLRCDPISGHDNLYWYRRVMGKEIKFLLHFVKESKQDESGMPNNRFLAERTGGTYSTLKVQPAELEDSGVYFCASSPHGGRDEQYFGPGTRLTVT.

The chain has TRBV28 and TRBJ1-5; perhaps TRBD1 as D (5 bases). Trimming left V 7 bases short and J 0 bases short, with 13 bases between. Germline V gene data show CDR1 as MDHEN and CDR2 as SYDVKM. This CDR3 comprises 15 residues. CDR3 DNA: TGTGCCAGCAACGGGGGGTTCTATAGCAATCAGCCCCAGCATTTT. This codes for CASNGGFYSNQPQHF.

V gene TRBV5-1 combines with J gene TRBJ1-3, with a weak D call TRBD1 (5 bases). The CDR3 covers 16 residues. Looked up from germline, CDR1 is SGHRS and CDR2 is YFSETQ. Trimming left V 8 bases short and J 0 bases short, with 18 bases between. CDR3 region: CASTRDGGTSGNTIYF. The DNA of the CDR3 is TGCGCCAGTACTCGAGACGGGGGTACCTCTGGAAACACCATATATTTT.

The chain has TRBV6-1 and TRBJ2-7; weak D call: TRBD2 (5 bases). Germline assignment: CDR1 MNHNS and CDR2 SASEGT. Trimming took off 6 bases at V and 3 bases at J, with 18 bases between the two ends. The CDR3 runs to 15 residues. CDR3 bases: TGTGCCAGCAGGGTAGGGAGTCCCACCCTCTACGAGCAGTACTTC. This codes for CASRVGSPTLYEQYF.

The genes are TRBV28 and TRBJ2-7, with 7 bases lining up with TRBD2. Trimming cost V 2 bases and J 7 bases; bases outside gene matches: 11. The CDR3 runs to 15 residues. Germline CDR1 and CDR2: MDHEN and SYDVKM. The CDR3 nucleotides are TGTGCCAGCAGTTTAACGACGGTGGGAGCGGGAGAGCAGTACTTC. Translating gives CASSLTTVGAGEQYF.

This sequence joins TRBV7-2 and TRBJ1-1; TRBD1 is a possible D gene (5 bases). This CDR3 is built from 13 residues. Trimming removed 4 bases from V and 4 bases from J, with 10 bases in between. Germline CDR1 is SGHTA and CDR2 is FQGNSA. The chain's CDR3 is CASSSRDGTEAFF. Here the CDR3 DNA reads TGTGCCAGCAGCTCGAGGGACGGCACTGAAGCTTTCTTT. The full variable domain, its missing parts supplied by reference TRBV7-2 and TRBJ1-1, is GAGVSQSPSNKVTEKGKDVELRCDPISGHTALYWYRQSLGQGLEFLIYFQGNSAPDKSGLPSDRFSAERTGGSVSTLTIQRTQQEDSAVYLCASSSRDGTEAFFGQGTRLTVV.